This TCR beta chain was captured in a study of blood T cell repertoires in COVID-19. Study context: Sites across the United States, Italy and Spain contributed samples from acute and convalescent COVID-19. The analysed material was cDNA or gDNA that came from T cells, B-cell-depleted T cells, or PBMCs.

It was during active infection that Seattle patients were enrolled and then longitudinally followed. Per the study methods: Reference gene primers were amplified, and this amplification served to estimate nucleated cell counts. Only in-frame clones appear in the TCRdb table, and some are missing; sequencing was by immunoSEQ multiplex PCR. D and trimming were read from the DNA, whereas the V and J calls and clone size are those reported in that table. The sample lists 300,000 to 400,000 clones, roughly 86% occurring once. This CDR3 contains 15 residues. The V and J ends lost 1 base and 0 bases, in that order; junction bases with no gene match: 1. Germline CDR1 is SGHRS and CDR2 is YFSETQ. As for this clone: Other DNA sequences of this sample code for an identical CDR3.

The TCR sequence derives from a woman aged 55-69 years with COVID-19, enrolled during active disease. The sample taken for sequencing was peripheral blood. The chain employs TRBV5-1 and TRBJ2-1; 7 bases are a match to TRBD1. The CDR3 nucleotides read TGCGCCAGCAGCTTGACAGGGGACTCCTACAATGAGCAGTTCTTC. Its protein is CASSLTGDSYNEQFF. Full variable domain (outside the CDR3, taken from reference TRBV5-1 and TRBJ2-1): KAGVTQTPRYLIKTRGQQVTLSCSPISGHRSVSWYQQTPGQGLQFLFEYFSETQRNKGNFPGRFSGRQFSNSRSEMNVSTLELGDSALYLCASSLTGDSYNEQFFGPGTRLTVL.